This T cell receptor beta chain emerged from a study of blood T cell repertoires in COVID-19. In the study overall: The samples span acute and convalescent COVID-19 from the United States, Italy and Spain. T cells, B-cell-depleted T cells, or PBMCs provided the cDNA or gDNA that served as material.

Germline CDR1 and CDR2: LNHNV and YYDKDF (reference sequence). This CDR3 comprises 14 residues. The germline V and J ends were trimmed by 2 bases and 6 bases, with 8 bases remaining between them. Original analysis: Scientists estimated how many nucleated cells there were by amplifying reference gene primers. Profiled with immunoSEQ multiplex PCR; TCRdb holds only in-frame clones, not every one. The DNA was the basis for D and trimming; V, J and clone size are from that table. The repertoire holds about 67,000 clones, with around nine tenths as singletons. The sequencing sample was made of peripheral blood. The chain has TRBV15 and TRBJ1-6, with D hard to call. The receptor's source is an elderly woman with acute or convalescent COVID-19. The CDR3 protein is CATSRSGGNSPLHF. CDR3 bases: TGTGCCACCAGCAGATCTGGCGGTAATTCACCCCTCCACTTT.